Shown below are 31 T cell receptor beta chains from a single sample sequenced in a study of CD8 T cells in Susac syndrome. It was with random hexamers that 0.5 to 1 ug RNA was reverse transcribed. TCRdb processed the immunoSEQ multiplex PCR reads anew with MiXCR; each CDR3 protein has one entry. The data show more than 95,000 distinct CDR3 sequences, with 93% seen just once and 0.25% to 0.35% held by the top ten. The sequencing input was CD8+ T cells from PBMCs. These receptor sequences come from a human donor with multiple sclerosis.

The genes are TRBV27 and TRBJ2-4, with 7 positions matching TRBD1. CDR3 length: 14 residues. J lost 8 bases, V lost 3 bases, and 7 bases had no gene match. Germline V lookup: CDR1 MNHEY, CDR2 SMNVEV (reference sequence). CDR3 in DNA: TGTGCCAGCAGTTTTGTAGGGGGCCGGGACATTCAGTACTTC. This encodes CASSFVGGRDIQYF.

V is TRBV6-2 or TRBV6-3 and J is TRBJ2-3, with TRBD1 matching 9 bases. J lost 2 bases, V lost 4 bases, and 7 bases had no gene match. In germline, CDR1 is MNHEY, CDR2 SVGEGT. The CDR3 loop spans 16 amino acids. The CDR3 sequence is CASSSEDRGYTDTQYF. CDR3 sequence (DNA): TGTGCCAGCAGTTCTGAGGACAGGGGCTACACAGATACGCAGTATTTT.

This clonotype was seen just once. The chain has TRBV18 and TRBJ2-1; the D call may be TRBD1 or TRBD2 (6 bases each). This CDR3 spans 20 amino acids. Per germline, CDR1 KGHSH and CDR2 LQKENI. The V gene lost 4 bases and the J gene lost 8 bases, with 33 bases spanning the gap. CDR3 loop: CASSLGRGFVGVGGHDEQFF. Here the CDR3 DNA reads TGTGCCAGCTCACTGGGTAGGGGTTTCGTCGGAGTGGGGGGACACGATGAGCAGTTCTTC.

This sequence joins TRBV5-1 and TRBJ1-2; D not resolved. Trimming removed 0 bases from V and 2 bases from J, with 11 bases in between. This CDR3 has 15 amino acids. The V gene's germline CDR1 is SGHRS and CDR2 YFSETQ. The DNA for the CDR3 is TGCGCCAGCAGCTTGGACGGGGATTCGAACTATGGCTACACCTTC. This gives the protein CASSLDGDSNYGYTF.

V is TRBV7-9 and J is TRBJ1-1; maybe TRBD1 (5 bases). The V end lost 4 bases, the J end lost 6 bases, and 12 bases lay between the germline ends. Germline CDR1 is SEHNR and CDR2 is FQNEAQ (reference sequence). The CDR3 spans 13 residues. As DNA, the CDR3 is TGTGCCAGCAGCTACCGACAGAGCCCTGAAGCTTTCTTT. Encoded protein: CASSYRQSPEAFF.

This chain uses TRBV19 with TRBJ2-7; 9 bases fit TRBD2. This CDR3 contains 13 residues. V dropped 3 bases and J dropped 7; count of bases not matched to a gene: 4. Germline CDR1 LNHDA, CDR2 SQIVND (reference sequence). The CDR3 is CASSIGLASEQYV. The DNA for the CDR3 is TGTGCCAGTAGTATTGGACTAGCGAGTGAGCAGTACGTC.

The chain employs TRBV7-9 and TRBJ1-1; D might be TRBD1 (5 bases). CDR1 is SEHNR and CDR2 is FQNEAQ in the germline V gene (reference sequence). The ends were cut back, 5 bases at V and 6 bases at J, with 10 bases in the middle. The CDR3 covers 12 residues. In nucleotides, the CDR3 is TGTGCCAGCAGCAAGGGACGGCCTGAAGCTTTCTTT. Its protein product is CASSKGRPEAFF. The whole variable domain, remainder taken from reference TRBV7-9 and TRBJ1-1, is DTGVSQNPRHKITKRGQNVTFRCDPISEHNRLYWYRQTLGQGPEFLTYFQNEAQLEKSRLLSDRFSAERPKGSFSTLEIQRTEQGDSAMYLCASSKGRPEAFFGQGTRLTVV.

J is TRBJ2-1 and V is TRBV28; unclear D gene. Germline values: CDR1 MDHEN, CDR2 SYDVKM. The V and J ends lost 7 bases and 5 bases respectively, with 12 bases between them. CDR3 length equals 13 residues. The DNA for the CDR3 is TGTGCCAGCACTGGACGGTACAACAATGAGCAGTTCTTC. Residues: CASTGRYNNEQFF. The whole variable domain, remainder taken from reference TRBV28 and TRBJ2-1, is DVKVTQSSRYLVKRTGEKVFLECVQDMDHENMFWYRQDPGLGLRLIYFSYDVKMKEKGDIPEGYSVSREKKERFSLILESASTNQTSMYLCASTGRYNNEQFFGPGTRLTVL.

CDR3 in DNA: TGTGCCATCAGTGAGCCGACAGGGGATCGGACTGAAGCTTTCTTT. Translation gives CAISEPTGDRTEAFF. The chain is built from TRBV10-3 and TRBJ1-1, with 8 bases matching TRBD1. The germline gives CDR1 ENHRY, CDR2 SYGVKD. V lost 2 bases, J lost 5 bases, and 7 bases stayed unmatched. This CDR3 is built from 15 residues.

The chain is built from TRBV2 and TRBJ2-1, with 10 bases matching TRBD2. V was pared by 8 bases and J by 0 bases, with 13 bases of the junction left unmatched. The CDR3 has 18 amino acids. In germline, CDR1 is SNHLY, CDR2 FYNNEI. The CDR3 reads CASGVEREGPGSYNEQFF. As DNA, the CDR3 is TGTGCCAGCGGAGTGGAGCGGGAGGGCCCGGGCTCCTACAATGAGCAGTTCTTC.

V gene TRBV5-6 combines with J gene TRBJ1-6; D not resolved. CDR1 and CDR2 (germline): SGHDT, YYEEEE. V lost 3 bases to trimming and J lost 1 base, with 14 bases between them. The CDR3 extends over 17 amino acids. For the CDR3, the DNA is TGTGCCAGCAGCTCGGACGGGGAGGGATCCTATAATTCACCCCTCCACTTT. Encoded protein: CASSSDGEGSYNSPLHF.

The chain recombines TRBV5-1 with TRBJ1-5, with a tentative D call TRBD1 (5 bases). Deletions cut 8 bases from V and 0 bases from J, with 15 bases between. Looked up from germline, CDR1 is SGHRS and CDR2 is YFSETQ. The CDR3 length is 15 residues. In nucleotides, the CDR3 is TGCGCCAGTCTAGGGACGGGATATAGCAATCAGCCCCAGCATTTT. Its translation: CASLGTGYSNQPQHF.

The rearrangement links TRBV24-1 to TRBJ2-2; no reliable D call. The V end lost 1 base, the J end lost 5 bases, and 13 bases lay between the germline ends. This CDR3 has 16 amino acids. The germline V gene encodes CDR1 KGHDR and CDR2 SFDVKD. CDR3 sequence: CATSDFDTEPTGELFF. The CDR3 coding sequence is TGTGCCACCAGTGATTTTGACACGGAACCAACCGGGGAGCTGTTTTTT.

J is TRBJ2-2 and V is TRBV11-2, with a possible D match to TRBD2 (6 bases). CDR1 and CDR2 (germline): SGHAT, FQNNGV. The CDR3 is made up of 16 amino acids. Between the trimmed V and J ends, which lost 1 base and 0 bases, there was a span of 9 bases. CDR3 sequence (DNA): TGTGCCAGCAGCTTAGGTTCGGGAGCGAACACCGGGGAGCTGTTTTTT. Amino acid sequence: CASSLGSGANTGELFF.

The chain carries TRBV7-9 and TRBJ2-3; D is perhaps TRBD1 (5 bases). The CDR3 is 14 amino acids. Germline V gives CDR1 SEHNR, CDR2 FQNEAQ (reference sequence). Between the trimmed V and J ends, which lost 8 bases and 3 bases, there was a span of 15 bases. Here the CDR3 DNA reads TGTGCCAGCGACATAGGGCGACAGACAGATACGCAGTATTTT. Translated: CASDIGRQTDTQYF.

The chain employs TRBV14 and TRBJ2-2; D unclear. V lost 1 base, J lost 3 bases, and 6 bases lay in between. In germline, CDR1 is SGHDN, CDR2 FVKESK. The CDR3 loop spans 14 amino acids. The CDR3 region is CASSQVEDTGELFF. As DNA, the CDR3 is TGTGCCAGCAGCCAAGTTGAGGACACCGGGGAGCTGTTTTTT.

CDR3 sequence reads: CSARASRETPYEQYV. CDR3 DNA: TGCAGTGCTAGAGCCTCGCGGGAGACTCCCTACGAGCAGTACGTC. This chain connects TRBV20-1 to TRBJ2-7; TRBD2 aligns across 7 bases. The V gene end was trimmed by 1 base and the J gene end by 2 bases; junction bases not matched to a gene: 8. Per the germline V gene, CDR1 is DFQATT and CDR2 is SNEGSKA (reference sequence). CDR3 length: 15 amino acids.

There are a few counts of this clonotype. CDR3 DNA sequence: TGTGCCAGCAGCTTGGGGGGCGCCCAAGAGACCCAGTACTTC. Protein product: CASSLGGAQETQYF. The chain has TRBV7-3 and TRBJ2-5; the D call may be TRBD1 or TRBD2 (6 bases each). V lost 3 bases and J 1 base, leaving 9 bases between the germline ends. Germline CDR1 reads SGHTA; CDR2 reads FQGTGA. The CDR3 totals 14 residues. Full variable domain (outside the CDR3, taken from reference TRBV7-3 and TRBJ2-5): GAGVSQTPSNKVTEKGKYVELRCDPISGHTALYWYRQSLGQGPEFLIYFQGTGAADDSGLPNDRFFAVRPEGSVSTLKIQRTERGDSAVYLCASSLGGAQETQYFGPGTRLLVL.

The chain couples TRBV12-3 or TRBV12-4 to TRBJ2-3; 7 bases are a match to TRBD2. This CDR3 comprises 12 residues. With V trimmed by 7 bases and J by 6 bases, 4 bases remained unmatched. The CDR3 sequence: CASTSGGDTQYF. The DNA of the CDR3 is TGTGCCAGCACTTCCGGGGGGGATACGCAGTATTTT.

This clonotype was seen only once. The J gene is TRBJ2-1, the V gene TRBV20-1; D is perhaps TRBD1 or TRBD2 (6 bases each). The CDR3 extends over 16 amino acids. The germline V gene has CDR1 DFQATT and CDR2 SNEGSKA (reference sequence). The V gene lost 6 bases and the J gene lost 4 bases, with 22 bases spanning the gap. CDR3 loop: CSAHRKGEVVYNEQFF. DNA for the CDR3: TGCAGTGCCCATCGGAAGGGGGAGGTTGTTTACAATGAGCAGTTCTTC.

The chain employs TRBV11-2 and TRBJ1-1; a weak D match, TRBD1 (5 bases). The CDR3 length is 12 residues. The ends were cut back, 5 bases at V and 11 bases at J, with 15 bases in the middle. Per germline, CDR1 SGHAT and CDR2 FQNNGV. CDR3 coding DNA: TGTGCCAGCAGCCCTGGGGGGGGTTTCGCTTTCTTT. Translated: CASSPGGGFAFF.

V usage is TRBV20-1 and J usage is TRBJ2-1; D may be TRBD2 (5 bases). CDR1 and CDR2 (germline): DFQATT, SNEGSKA (reference sequence). The germline V and J ends were trimmed by 0 bases and 3 bases, with 12 bases remaining between them. The CDR3 contains 15 residues. CDR3 residues: CSARDVSGFYNEQFF. The CDR3 nucleotides are TGCAGTGCTAGAGATGTCAGCGGATTCTACAATGAGCAGTTCTTC.

This clonotype has a single count. This chain connects TRBV29-1 to TRBJ2-1; 7 nucleotides match TRBD2. This CDR3 has 12 residues. Germline V CDR1 and CDR2: SQVTM, ANQGSEA. With 0 bases clipped from V and 7 bases from J, the junction kept 0 bases outside the gene matches. CDR3: CSVEDSGNEQFF. The CDR3 coding sequence is TGCAGCGTTGAAGATAGCGGGAATGAGCAGTTCTTC.

The chain carries TRBV4-1 and TRBJ2-7; a weak D match, TRBD1 (5 bases). V gave up 6 bases and J gave up 6 bases, with 15 bases separating them. Germline loops: CDR1 MGHRA, CDR2 YSYEKL. There are 13 residues in the CDR3. The CDR3 region is CASSRALGAEQYF. The DNA for the CDR3 is TGCGCCAGCAGTAGAGCTTTAGGGGCCGAGCAGTACTTC.

The chain joins TRBV10-3 to TRBJ1-1, with TRBD1 matching 9 bases. The V segment lost 4 bases and the J segment 11 bases; nucleotides outside the gene matches: 5. The CDR3 has 12 amino acids. The germline V gene encodes CDR1 ENHRY and CDR2 SYGVKD. The CDR3 DNA sequence: TGTGCCATCAGTGGTCCGGACAGGGGCGCTTTCTTT. Translating gives CAISGPDRGAFF.

V is TRBV7-3 and J is TRBJ1-1; D is uncertain. Germline V gives CDR1 SGHTA, CDR2 FQGTGA. The CDR3 runs to 13 residues. V lost 6 bases and J lost 6, with 14 bases in between. CDR3 protein: CASSLDREAEAFF. The CDR3 nucleotides are TGTGCCAGCAGTCTCGATCGCGAGGCTGAAGCTTTCTTT.

The chain employs TRBV7-9 and TRBJ2-7; unclear D gene. Germline CDR1 reads SEHNR; CDR2 reads FQNEAQ (reference sequence). The V and J ends lost 3 bases and 4 bases respectively, with 7 bases between them. The CDR3 has 12 amino acids. In DNA, the CDR3 is TGTGCCAGCAGCTTTAGGCAGTACGAGCAGTACTTC. Encoded protein: CASSFRQYEQYF.

This sequence joins TRBV20-1 and TRBJ1-1; a weak D match, TRBD1 (5 bases). V was cut by 1 base and J by 5 bases, with 14 bases left in between. There are 14 residues in the CDR3. In germline, CDR1 is DFQATT, CDR2 SNEGSKA (reference sequence). The CDR3 loop reads CSARGAGRGTEAFF. DNA of the CDR3: TGCAGTGCTAGAGGCGCAGGGAGAGGGACTGAAGCTTTCTTT.

This chain connects TRBV29-1 to TRBJ2-5; the D is unclear. Germline loops: CDR1 SQVTM, CDR2 ANQGSEA. The CDR3 length is 14 residues. V lost 7 bases and J 2 bases, leaving 17 bases between the germline ends. The CDR3 sequence is CSAESVWLQETQYF. CDR3 DNA: TGCAGCGCCGAGTCGGTCTGGCTACAAGAGACCCAGTACTTC.

This chain links TRBV15 with TRBJ1-1; TRBD1 matches 7 bases. CDR1 and CDR2 (germline): LNHNV, YYDKDF (reference sequence). The CDR3 has 14 amino acids. V dropped 5 bases and J dropped 4; count of bases not matched to a gene: 7. The CDR3 region has the DNA TGTGCCACCAGCTCCGACAGGGAAGTCACTGAAGCTTTCTTT. Encoded protein: CATSSDREVTEAFF. The entire variable domain, with the rest obtained from reference TRBV15 and TRBJ1-1, is as follows: DAMVIQNPRYQVTQFGKPVTLSCSQTLNHNVMYWYQQKSSQAPKLLFHYYDKDFNNEADTPDNFQSRRPNTSFCFLDIRSPGLGDTAMYLCATSSDREVTEAFFGQGTRLTVV.

The genes are TRBV12-3 or TRBV12-4 and TRBJ2-1, with D possibly matching TRBD1 (6 bases). The CDR3 extends over 13 amino acids. Trimming took 3 bases from V and 3 from J, leaving 6 bases between them. This CDR3 reads CASSFRGYNEQFF. DNA for the CDR3: TGTGCCAGCAGTTTCAGGGGCTACAATGAGCAGTTCTTC.